The clone carrying this T cell receptor beta chain was seen ten or more times. What it binds is unknown. Library construction for TCR beta used iRepertoire HTBI primers and Arm-PCR of CDR3 regions. TCRdb analysed the multiplex PCR reads with MiXCR anew, one entry per CDR3 protein. Seen here are some 220,000 distinct CDR3 sequences, less than 20% observed once, and the top ten hold approximately 12%. The V end lost 6 bases, the J end lost 8 bases, and 19 bases lay between the germline ends. Germline CDR1 is MNHEY and CDR2 is SMNVEV (reference sequence). This CDR3 region has 15 residues. The record originates from a study of regulatory T cells in long-lasting Graves disease. Broader study findings: Favored gene segments in persistent disease were TRBV28, TRBJ1-2 and TRBJ2-5.

The time point was: newly diagnosed GD, antithyroid drugs for less than 3 months. RNA isolated from PBMCs was used to make the TCR library. This same sample was also part of a study on T cells in Graves' hyperthyroidism and ophthalmopathy.

This receptor was identified in a woman aged 25 to 45 with Graves disease. The rearrangement joins TRBV27 to TRBJ1-4; D ambiguous. The sequences come from peripheral blood mononuclear cells (PBMCs), collected at new diagnosis, from a patient treated with antithyroid drugs. Here the CDR3 reads CASRQLGFPLEKLFF. DNA of the CDR3: TGTGCCAGCAGACAACTGGGATTTCCACTAGAAAAACTGTTTTTT.